A single sample gave rise to the 17 T cell receptor beta chains below, sequenced in a study of PD-1 blockade in classical Hodgkin lymphoma. Time point here: newly diagnosed, previously untreated cHL patient sample. Clones were read by immunoSEQ multiplex PCR, and TCRdb kept only the in-frame ones, dropping some. This sample yields under 80,000 clones, of which roughly 93% are seen a single time; over 2.5% belongs to the top ten. The specimen sequenced was peripheral blood mononuclear cells (PBMCs). The origin of the receptors is a human donor with classical Hodgkin lymphoma.

This chain links TRBV15 with TRBJ2-7; 7 bases fit TRBD1. The V and J ends lost 2 bases and 4 bases, in that order; junction bases with no gene match: 14. Germline V gene lookup returns CDR1 LNHNV and CDR2 YYDKDF (reference sequence). The length of the CDR3 is 17 residues. The CDR3 DNA is TGTGCCACCAGCAGATCCAGGGGGACGGACAGCCAGTACGAGCAGTACTTC. It is translated as CATSRSRGTDSQYEQYF.

The rearrangement links TRBV6-5 to TRBJ1-2; 9 nucleotides align to TRBD1. The CDR3 extends over 14 amino acids. Germline V gene sequence: CDR1 MNHEY, CDR2 SVGAGI. With V trimmed by 2 bases and J by 8 bases, 6 bases remained unmatched. This CDR3 is CASSYGTGGGGYTF. CDR3 coding DNA: TGTGCCAGCAGTTACGGAACAGGGGGCGGGGGCTACACCTTC.

The CDR3 protein is CASMSRTNQPQHF. The CDR3 DNA follows: TGTGCCAGCATGAGCCGGACCAATCAGCCCCAGCATTTT. This chain connects TRBV6-1 to TRBJ1-5; no firm D call. The V gene lost 7 bases and the J gene lost 3 bases, with 10 bases spanning the gap. The V gene's germline CDR1 is MNHNS and CDR2 SASEGT. The CDR3 covers 13 residues.

The rearrangement joins TRBV2 to TRBJ1-1; unclear D gene. V dropped 4 bases and J dropped 2 bases, with 8 bases sitting between them. Germline lookup yields CDR1 SNHLY and CDR2 FYNNEI. CDR3 size: 13 residues. Here the CDR3 reads CASSGGGNTEAFF. In DNA form, the CDR3 reads TGTGCCAGCAGTGGGGGAGGAAACACTGAAGCTTTCTTT.

The DNA for the CDR3 is TGTGCCAGCAGCCATCCTAACTATGGCTACACCTTC. It codes for CASSHPNYGYTF. The J gene is TRBJ1-2, the V gene TRBV5-4, with unresolved D. This CDR3 contains 12 residues. V dropped 4 bases and J dropped 0 bases, with 4 bases sitting between them. Germline V gene sequence: CDR1 SGHNT, CDR2 YYREEE (reference sequence).

The V call is TRBV15, the J call TRBJ2-7; 8 nucleotides line up with TRBD2. Trimming cost V 3 bases and J 7 bases; bases outside gene matches: 11. The CDR3 covers 15 residues. Germline V gene sequence: CDR1 LNHNV, CDR2 YYDKDF (reference sequence). DNA for the CDR3: TGTGCCACCAGCAGGATGGCGGGACTAGGCGTTGAGCAGTACTTC. Translation: CATSRMAGLGVEQYF. The complete variable domain, with remaining parts taken from reference TRBV15 and TRBJ2-7, reads DAMVIQNPRYQVTQFGKPVTLSCSQTLNHNVMYWYQQKSSQAPKLLFHYYDKDFNNEADTPDNFQSRRPNTSFCFLDIRSPGLGDTAMYLCATSRMAGLGVEQYFGPGTRLTVT.

There are a few counts of this clone. V gene TRBV11-2 combines with J gene TRBJ1-2, with TRBD1 matching 8 bases. The germline V gene encodes CDR1 SGHAT and CDR2 FQNNGV. The V and J ends lost 2 bases and 5 bases, in that order; junction bases with no gene match: 10. This CDR3 spans 16 amino acids. The CDR3 reads CASSLLQGGSPYGYTF. The DNA for the CDR3 is TGTGCCAGCAGCTTACTACAGGGGGGGAGCCCTTATGGCTACACCTTC.

This sequence joins TRBV18 and TRBJ1-1; D is undetermined. CDR3 length: 17 residues. V lost 3 bases and J 0 bases, leaving 17 bases between the germline ends. Germline assignment: CDR1 KGHSH and CDR2 LQKENI. DNA of the CDR3: TGTGCCAGCTCACCGACAATGGTGAGGGTAATGAACACTGAAGCTTTCTTT. This translates into CASSPTMVRVMNTEAFF.

This chain connects TRBV9 to TRBJ2-5, with TRBD1 as a possible D gene (5 bases). The CDR3 contains 16 residues. Germline CDR1 reads SGDLS; CDR2 reads YYNGEE. Trimming took 0 bases from V and 0 from J, leaving 12 bases between them. CDR3 protein: CASSVVPGSNQETQYF. The CDR3 nucleotides are TGTGCCAGCAGCGTAGTCCCAGGGTCAAACCAAGAGACCCAGTACTTC.

This chain uses TRBV6-6 with TRBJ1-1, with 10 bases identical to TRBD1. The CDR3 sequence is 16 residues long. The V gene's germline CDR1 is MNHNY and CDR2 SVGAGI (reference sequence). The trim removed 2 bases at V and 3 bases at J, leaving 6 bases unmatched. The CDR3 nucleotides read TGTGCCAGCAGTTACGGACAGGGGGACCCCGACACTGAAGCTTTCTTT. Translating gives CASSYGQGDPDTEAFF.

This chain links TRBV14 with TRBJ1-2; no clear D. The CDR3 extends over 13 amino acids. Per germline, CDR1 SGHDN and CDR2 FVKESK. The ends were cut back, 2 bases at V and 5 bases at J, with 9 bases in the middle. Here the CDR3 reads CASSQQTAYGYTF. As DNA, the CDR3 is TGTGCCAGCAGCCAACAAACGGCGTATGGCTACACCTTC.

V gene TRBV27 combines with J gene TRBJ2-7, with 8 bases that match TRBD1. Germline CDR1 is MNHEY and CDR2 is SMNVEV (reference sequence). This CDR3 comprises 15 residues. The trim removed 3 bases at V and 1 base at J, leaving 5 bases unmatched. The CDR3 DNA reads TGTGCCAGCAGTTTGTCCAGGGGGCTTTCCTACGAGCAGTACTTC. Its protein product is CASSLSRGLSYEQYF.

The J gene is TRBJ2-7, the V gene TRBV6-6; D is perhaps TRBD1 or TRBD2 (5 bases each). V shed 6 bases and J shed 3 bases, with 12 bases lying between them. This CDR3 comprises 13 residues. The germline gives CDR1 MNHNY, CDR2 SVGAGI (reference sequence). The CDR3 loop is CASRPSGGYEQYF. CDR3 bases: TGTGCCAGCAGACCCTCTGGGGGCTACGAGCAGTACTTC.

V is TRBV11-2 and J is TRBJ2-7, with 8 nucleotides matching TRBD1. This CDR3 has 14 amino acids. The J segment lost 3 bases and the V segment lost 2 bases, leaving 3 bases of the junction unmatched. Per the germline V gene, CDR1 is SGHAT and CDR2 is FQNNGV. The CDR3 region has the DNA TGTGCCAGCAGCTTAAGCACAGGGGGCTACGAGCAGTACTTC. Its translation is CASSLSTGGYEQYF.

This chain links TRBV4-1 with TRBJ2-2; 10 bases align to TRBD1. Germline V CDR1 and CDR2: MGHRA, YSYEKL. J gave up 4 bases and V 4 bases, and 3 bases lay outside the gene matches. CDR3 length: 15 amino acids. CDR3 nucleotide sequence: TGCGCCAGCAGCCTTCGGGACAGGGGCACCGGGGAGCTGTTTTTT. Translated, it gives CASSLRDRGTGELFF.

This chain joins TRBV27 and TRBJ1-1; 7 bases match TRBD1. The CDR3 has 16 residues. Germline CDR1 reads MNHEY; CDR2 reads SMNVEV (reference sequence). With V trimmed by 0 bases and J by 1 base, 5 bases remained unmatched. The DNA of the CDR3 is TGTGCCAGCAGTTTATCTTCGACAGGGAAGAACACTGAAGCTTTCTTT. It codes for CASSLSSTGKNTEAFF.

This chain joins TRBV19 and TRBJ1-2; the D is unclear. This CDR3 contains 12 residues. V gave up 0 bases and J gave up 6 bases, with 5 bases separating them. Looked up from germline, CDR1 is LNHDA and CDR2 is SQIVND (reference sequence). In DNA, the CDR3 is TGTGCCAGTAGTATAGAGGGTCATGGCTACACCTTC. Its protein product is CASSIEGHGYTF.